The source of this T cell receptor beta chain is a study of CD8 T cells in ankylosing spondylitis. CDR1 MNHEY and CDR2 SMNVEV come from the germline V gene (reference sequence). This CDR3 contains 14 residues. With 3 bases clipped from V and 6 bases from J, the junction kept 6 bases outside the gene matches. TCRdb re-analysed the 5' RACE reads in MiXCR, keeping a single row per CDR3 protein. The table has fewer than 450,000 distinct CDR3 sequences, about a sixth seen once; the top ten hold under 1.2%. About this clonotype: The target antigen is unknown.

Study conclusions and caveats: Ankylosing spondylitis blood seemed to carry a telltale TCR beta motif made of about 8 highly homologous variants. Before this, some motif variants had been reported in reactive arthritis synovial fluid and blood. Matched ankylosing spondylitis synovial fluid reportedly showed significant enrichment of disease-linked clones.

The source is a male donor with ankylosing spondylitis. The V call is TRBV27, the J call TRBJ2-3; 7 bases agree with TRBD2. What was sequenced was blood, either unsorted or a sorted T cell fraction (not recorded which). CDR3 amino acids: CASSFRTRADTQYF. In DNA form, the CDR3 reads TGTGCCAGCAGTTTCCGGACTAGAGCGGATACGCAGTATTTT.